This T cell receptor (beta chain) was sequenced in a study of siplizumab effects on memory and regulatory T cells. Approximately 100,000 TCR templates per sample were sequenced. This table comes from immunoSEQ multiplex PCR, and its TCRdb copy is limited to in-frame clones, with some not included. Of around 100,000 clones listed, 94% are singletons. Trimming stripped 8 bases from V and 0 bases from J, with 17 bases between. The CDR3 sequence is 15 residues long. Germline CDR1 is SEHNR and CDR2 is FQNEAQ (reference sequence). The chain combines TRBV7-9 with TRBJ2-7, with TRBD2 as a possible D gene (5 bases). Sequences were obtained from non-Treg CD4+ T cells sorted from blood. This clonotype was sampled from a human donor in good health. CDR3: CASDIRLALSYEQYF. CDR3 bases: TGTGCCAGCGATATAAGGCTAGCCCTCTCCTACGAGCAGTACTTC.